This section outlines one TCR beta chain sequence together with its context. The antigen is not known. This record comes from a study of a mutant IDH1 vaccine in newly diagnosed glioma. Study details: The sex distribution of treated patients was 62.5% male and roughly 40% female, with a mean age of around 40 years. Receipt of radiotherapy, temozolomide, or both preceded the study, and most received both. Study-wide points: Overall, 85% to 95% of patients had vaccine-induced immune responses. Alterations occurring in top peripheral T cell clonotypes seemed unrelated to pseudoprogression.

Germline V gene lookup returns CDR1 SEHNR and CDR2 FQNEAQ (reference sequence). Trimming stripped 1 base from V and 5 bases from J, with 23 bases between. This CDR3 has 18 amino acids. The protocol was immunoSEQ multiplex PCR, while the TCRdb copy is restricted to in-frame clones and leaves out a portion. The sample includes 52,000 or so clones, approximately 82% seen only once; the top ten take roughly 3.3%. Time point described: week 5, during vaccination. A single vaccine dose contained 300 ug of mutant IDH1 20-mer peptide, and topical imiquimod was used with it. This chain connects TRBV7-9 to TRBJ2-5; D might be TRBD1 (6 bases). The receptor's source is a young woman with glioma. Some clones in this sample may be carry-over from other donors' samples. This material consisted of PBMCs, taken from a glioma patient whose treatment included an IDH1 peptide vaccine. CDR3 loop: CASSLVRFGQPRRETQYF. DNA of the CDR3: TGTGCCAGCAGCTTAGTAAGATTCGGACAGCCTAGGAGGGAGACCCAGTACTTC.